This T cell receptor beta chain was retrieved from a study of radiation and T cells in renal cell carcinoma. As for this clone: Its specificity is unknown.

The time point was: blood 4 weeks post-SBRT, at nephrectomy. The treatment denotes: 15 Gy SBRT to primary tumor, nephrectomy 4 weeks later. Nephrectomy followed 15 Gy stereotactic body radiation by 4 weeks. Blood was sampled at baseline, 2 weeks and 4 weeks after SBRT. The tumor was a clear cell renal cell carcinoma. Study-level points and caveats: Pretreatment tumor biopsies were lacking, so baseline clonotypes are unknown.

Some clones are missing from TCRdb's copy, which holds only in-frame ones; the method was immunoSEQ multiplex PCR. The table records approximately 90,000 clones, around 81% of them present only once. This receptor was identified in a man aged 45-65 years with renal cell carcinoma. Sequenced here: blood, sampled from a patient whose treatment included radiotherapy and nephrectomy.

The CDR3 nucleotides are TGTGCCAGCAGCGTAGGAGGCGGCGGGTTTTCACCCCTCCACTTT. It translates to CASSVGGGGFSPLHF. V gene TRBV9 combines with J gene TRBJ1-6, with unresolved D. The V end lost 0 bases, the J end lost 9 bases, and 13 bases lay between the germline ends. This CDR3 is 15 amino acids long. The V gene's germline CDR1 is SGDLS and CDR2 YYNGEE.